The T cell receptor (beta chain) under discussion was sequenced for a study of T cells in Graves' hyperthyroidism and ophthalmopathy. A note on this clonotype: Antigen: not known.

Whole-study results and caveats: Progression to ophthalmopathy was predicted a median of roughly 6.6 months early.

Graves' hyperthyroidism is called stable when ophthalmopathy does not progress within 18 months. Uncontrolled infection, other autoimmune disease, pregnancy or lactation barred patients from enrollment. Diagnoses were made from clinical symptoms, serum measures (thyroxine and TRAb), thyroid ultrasound and orbital computed tomography. CDR3 size: 12 residues. Trimming took 6 bases from V and 3 from J, leaving 11 bases between them. CDR1 and CDR2 (germline): DFQATT, SNEGSKA (reference sequence). RNA transcripts were the template for amplifying TCR beta CDR3 regions. The HTBI primer set served for first-round RT-PCR of the TCR CDR3. MiXCR, applied by TCRdb to the multiplex PCR reads, yields one record per CDR3 protein. The sample holds 300,000 to 450,000 distinct CDR3 sequences, roughly 13% seen once.

The chain carries TRBV20-1 and TRBJ2-5; D tentatively fits TRBD1 or TRBD2 (6 bases each). The clonotype originates from an older woman with Graves' hyperthyroidism. Sequencing used blood. The CDR3 loop reads CSAGGRKETQYF. In nucleotides, the CDR3 is TGCAGTGCCGGGGGCAGGAAAGAGACCCAGTACTTC.